This TCR beta chain appears in the sequencing data of a study of regulatory T cells in long-lasting Graves disease. The table lists this clonotype with a few counts. The time point: persistent/refractory GD, antithyroid drugs over 5 years with positive TRAb. From PBMCs, RNA was extracted and then used to make the TCR library. Combining iRepertoire HTBI primers with Arm-PCR of CDR3 regions, the authors built TCR beta libraries. TCRdb fed the multiplex PCR reads into MiXCR, producing one record per CDR3 protein. Of around 340,000 distinct CDR3 sequences in the sample, around 19% were seen once. The CDR3 consists of 13 residues. Trimming took 6 bases from V and 6 from J; bases not matched to a gene: 5. CDR1 and CDR2 (germline): ENHRY, SYGVKD.

The sequences come from peripheral blood mononuclear cells (PBMCs), collected when the disease was refractory, from a patient treated with antithyroid drugs. The J gene is TRBJ2-7, the V gene TRBV10-3; 10 bases agree with TRBD1. The origin of this receptor is a female donor with Graves disease. CDR3 residues: CAIRGGTGVEQYF. The CDR3 DNA reads TGTGCCATCAGGGGGGGGACAGGGGTCGAGCAGTACTTC.